A single sample gave rise to the 26 T cell receptor beta chains below, sequenced in a study of blood T cell repertoires in COVID-19. Sequencing used immunoSEQ multiplex PCR; TCRdb keeps in-frame clones, though not all of them. The table shows about 82,000 clones, with about 89% occurring only once. The specimen was PBMCs or T cells enriched from blood (not recorded which). These receptors were obtained from a woman aged 45-60 years with acute COVID-19.

The V call is TRBV15, the J call TRBJ2-7, with a possible D match to TRBD2 (5 bases). This CDR3 is 16 amino acids long. CDR1 is LNHNV and CDR2 is YYDKDF in the germline V gene (reference sequence). The V and J ends lost 5 bases and 0 bases respectively, with 17 bases between them. Written as DNA, the CDR3 is TGTGCCACCAGCCCAAGAACAGCGGAAAGCTCCTACGAGCAGTACTTC. As protein: CATSPRTAESSYEQYF.

The V call is TRBV27, the J call TRBJ2-7; 8 nucleotides agree with TRBD2. The CDR3 extends over 16 amino acids. The ends lost 5 bases at V and 3 bases at J; junction bases unmatched: 12. Germline CDR1 is MNHEY and CDR2 is SMNVEV (reference sequence). The CDR3 coding sequence is TGTGCCAGCAGTGAATCCGGGACTAGAGGAGTCTACGAGCAGTACTTC. Its protein product is CASSESGTRGVYEQYF.

This chain links TRBV5-5 with TRBJ1-5; no definite D call. Germline V CDR1 and CDR2: SGHKS, YYEKEE (reference sequence). With 0 bases removed from V and 9 bases from J, the gap between germline ends came to 16 bases. The CDR3 has 15 amino acids. The DNA for the CDR3 is TGTGCCAGCAGCTTGGGGGCGACACGAGCTGCGCCCCAGCATTTT. Translating it yields CASSLGATRAAPQHF.

This chain uses TRBV5-6 with TRBJ1-1, with D possibly TRBD1 on 6 matching bases. V lost 3 bases, J lost 2 bases, and 20 bases lay in between. CDR1 SGHDT and CDR2 YYEEEE come from the germline V gene. CDR3 length: 17 amino acids. The CDR3 coding sequence is TGTGCCAGCAGCTCAGGGGCCAGGGAGTGGGGTAACACTGAAGCTTTCTTT. It codes for CASSSGAREWGNTEAFF.

For the CDR3, the DNA is TGTGCCAGCAGCCCCCGGCCGACTAGCGGCACAGATACGCAGTATTTT. Translating it yields CASSPRPTSGTDTQYF. The chain uses TRBV7-8 and TRBJ2-3; 8 nucleotides match TRBD2. This CDR3 region has 16 residues. J gave up 1 base and V 5 bases, and 8 bases lay outside the gene matches. Germline V gene sequence: CDR1 SGHVS, CDR2 FQNEAQ.

This chain connects TRBV2 to TRBJ1-5; a possible D gene is TRBD1 (5 bases). Germline V gene data show CDR1 as SNHLY and CDR2 as FYNNEI. The length of the CDR3 is 15 residues. V lost 3 bases to trimming and J lost 0 bases, with 9 bases between them. The CDR3 DNA sequence: TGTGCCAGCAGTGATTGGGGGGATAGCAATCAGCCCCAGCATTTT. Its translation is CASSDWGDSNQPQHF.

J is TRBJ1-6 and V is TRBV7-8; D unresolved. The CDR3 spans 11 residues. CDR1 and CDR2 from the germline V gene are SGHVS and FQNEAQ. V lost 5 bases and J lost 12, with 8 bases in between. The CDR3 sequence: CASSLRGPLHF. The CDR3 region has the DNA TGTGCCAGCAGCCTCCGGGGACCCCTCCACTTT.

V usage is TRBV9 and J usage is TRBJ2-7; TRBD2 matches 8 bases. The V gene end was trimmed by 1 base and the J gene end by 4 bases; junction bases not matched to a gene: 1. The CDR3 runs 13 residues. Germline CDR1 SGDLS, CDR2 YYNGEE. CDR3 coding DNA: TGTGCCAGCAGCGTAACTAGCGGTTACGAGCAGTACTTC. It codes for CASSVTSGYEQYF.

The chain combines TRBV11-2 with TRBJ2-1; TRBD2 agrees at 10 bases. The germline CDR1 and CDR2 sequences are SGHAT and FQNNGV. The CDR3 is 15 residues long. J lost 5 bases, V lost 1 base, and 2 bases had no gene match. The CDR3 DNA reads TGTGCCAGCAGCTTAGGAGCGGGAGGGAACAATGAGCAGTTCTTC. As protein: CASSLGAGGNNEQFF.

The chain recombines TRBV5-6 with TRBJ2-1; 12 bases are shared with TRBD2. CDR1 is SGHDT, CDR2 YYEEEE, per germline. This CDR3 has 15 amino acids. The V and J ends lost 2 bases and 8 bases, in that order; junction bases with no gene match: 5. CDR3 nucleotide sequence: TGTGCCAGCAGCTTATTAGGGACTAGCGGGCATGAGCAGTTCTTC. Translating it yields CASSLLGTSGHEQFF.

This chain connects TRBV7-9 to TRBJ2-1, with 9 bases identical to TRBD2. CDR1 is SEHNR and CDR2 is FQNEAQ in the germline V gene (reference sequence). Germline trimming cut 0 bases from V and 7 bases from J; bases unmatched to any gene: 13. This CDR3 is 18 amino acids long. CDR3 nucleotide sequence: TGTGCCAGCAGCTTAGCGTCTTTGCCTAGCGGGATGGGTAATGAGCAGTTCTTC. The encoded protein is CASSLASLPSGMGNEQFF.

The chain uses TRBV7-9 and TRBJ2-1, with 13 bases lining up with TRBD2. Looked up from germline, CDR1 is SEHNR and CDR2 is FQNEAQ (reference sequence). Germline trimming cut 5 bases from V and 6 bases from J; bases unmatched to any gene: 4. The CDR3 is 15 residues long. The CDR3 nucleotides read TGTGCCAGCAGCAACGGACTAGCGGGAGCCAATGAGCAGTTCTTC. Amino acids: CASSNGLAGANEQFF.

The gene calls are TRBV5-1 and TRBJ1-2; possibly TRBD1 for D (6 bases). Per the germline V gene, CDR1 is SGHRS and CDR2 is YFSETQ. The CDR3 consists of 11 residues. In DNA form, the CDR3 reads TGCGCGGCTAGGGGGACCTATGGCTACACCTTC. Amino acid sequence: CAARGTYGYTF.

The chain recombines TRBV29-1 with TRBJ1-1, with a tentative D call TRBD1 (5 bases). Trimming removed 7 bases at V and 4 bases at J, with 16 bases between. CDR3 length equals 13 residues. Germline V lookup: CDR1 SQVTM, CDR2 ANQGSEA. CDR3 sequence (DNA): TGCAGCGCCCACGGGGGAGGCGGCACTGAAGCTTTCTTT. This encodes CSAHGGGGTEAFF. The variable domain in full, with the rest retrieved from reference TRBV29-1 and TRBJ1-1, is SAVISQKPSRDICQRGTSLTIQCQVDSQVTMMFWYRQQPGQSLTLIATANQGSEATYESGFVIDKFPISRPNLTFSTLTVSNMSPEDSSIYLCSAHGGGGTEAFFGQGTRLTVV.

The table lists this clone with a count of one. The gene calls are TRBV27 and TRBJ1-2; 8 bases align to TRBD1. J was trimmed by 7 bases and V by 7 bases; bases with no gene match: 17. In germline, CDR1 is MNHEY, CDR2 SMNVEV (reference sequence). This CDR3 is built from 16 residues. CDR3 DNA sequence: TGTGCCAGCAATCCGGGTTATCAGGGGGCGTTCTCTGGCTACACCTTC. This sequence encodes CASNPGYQGAFSGYTF.

The chain couples TRBV7-9 to TRBJ2-6, with a weak D call TRBD1 (5 bases). The germline V and J ends were trimmed by 4 bases and 2 bases, with 12 bases remaining between them. The CDR3 covers 16 residues. The germline gives CDR1 SEHNR, CDR2 FQNEAQ (reference sequence). Written as DNA, the CDR3 is TGTGCCAGCAGCTCAATCAGGGTGGCTGGGGCCAACGTCCTGACTTTC. Translation: CASSSIRVAGANVLTF.

The gene calls are TRBV6-2 or TRBV6-3 and TRBJ2-7; tentatively, D is TRBD2 (6 bases). The CDR3 runs to 17 residues. Per germline, CDR1 MNHEY and CDR2 SVGEGT. The V and J ends lost 2 bases and 0 bases respectively, with 17 bases between them. DNA for the CDR3: TGTGCCAGCAGTTACCTCCCCGGGGAGGCGCACTCCTACGAGCAGTACTTC. Translation gives CASSYLPGEAHSYEQYF.

This chain joins TRBV11-2 and TRBJ1-1; 10 bases agree with TRBD1. This CDR3 comprises 15 residues. Germline V gene lookup returns CDR1 SGHAT and CDR2 FQNNGV. V trimming: 5 bases; J trimming: 5 bases; junction bases outside the gene matches: 8. The CDR3 is CASSRPTGGLTEAFF. Written as DNA, the CDR3 is TGTGCCAGCAGCCGACCGACAGGGGGCCTGACTGAAGCTTTCTTT.

This clone has a single count. The chain links TRBV5-6 to TRBJ1-5; D unresolved. The V and J ends lost 3 bases and 5 bases respectively, with 9 bases between them. CDR3 length equals 13 residues. The V gene's germline CDR1 is SGHDT and CDR2 YYEEEE. The CDR3 bases are TGTGCCAGCAGCTATTCTTCCGATCAGCCCCAGCATTTT. Its protein product is CASSYSSDQPQHF.

The genes are TRBV5-4 and TRBJ2-3; 11 nucleotides align to TRBD1. Trimming took 4 bases from V and 2 from J; bases not matched to a gene: 3. This CDR3 spans 15 amino acids. Germline lookup yields CDR1 SGHNT and CDR2 YYREEE (reference sequence). DNA of the CDR3: TGTGCCAGCAGCAGGGACAGGGGGTTCACAGATACGCAGTATTTT. This codes for CASSRDRGFTDTQYF.

The V and J genes are TRBV5-4 and TRBJ2-3; D might be TRBD2 (6 bases). Looked up from germline, CDR1 is SGHNT and CDR2 is YYREEE (reference sequence). Trimming removed 0 bases at V and 0 bases at J, with 14 bases between. The CDR3 has 17 amino acids. The CDR3 DNA is TGTGCCAGCAGCTTGGGGCTCTCGGGAGTTAGCACAGATACGCAGTATTTT. Its protein is CASSLGLSGVSTDTQYF.

The V gene is TRBV29-1, the J gene TRBJ2-7; 9 bases map to TRBD1. The length of the CDR3 is 14 residues. The germline CDR1 and CDR2 sequences are SQVTM and ANQGSEA. V was clipped by 7 bases and J by 5 bases; unmatched bases: 12. As DNA, the CDR3 is TGCAGCGCTACCCGGGACAGGGAAAATAACGAGCAGTACTTC. It translates to CSATRDRENNEQYF.

The rearrangement links TRBV5-4 to TRBJ2-1; possible D gene TRBD2, 5 bases. The CDR3 contains 14 residues. Germline-derived CDR1 and CDR2 are SGHNT and YYREEE (reference sequence). V lost 4 bases and J lost 6, with 14 bases in between. The CDR3 protein is CASSRGGHGNEQFF. CDR3 nucleotides: TGTGCCAGCAGCCGAGGCGGGCACGGCAATGAGCAGTTCTTC.

The CDR3 nucleotides are TGTGCCAGCAGCTTACTAGCGGGAGACTACGAGCAGTACTTC. It is translated as CASSLLAGDYEQYF. The chain joins TRBV7-9 to TRBJ2-7; TRBD2 aligns across 10 bases. Germline V gives CDR1 SEHNR, CDR2 FQNEAQ (reference sequence). This CDR3 region has 14 residues. Germline trimming cut 2 bases from V and 3 bases from J; bases unmatched to any gene: 1.

The chain carries TRBV18 and TRBJ1-1, with no clear D. The germline V and J ends were trimmed by 4 bases and 4 bases, with 7 bases remaining between them. Germline V CDR1 and CDR2: KGHSH, LQKENI. The CDR3 sequence is 12 residues long. The CDR3 loop reads CASSRESTEAFF. CDR3 nucleotide sequence: TGTGCCAGCTCACGGGAGTCCACTGAAGCTTTCTTT.

The sample holds one count of this clone. The genes are TRBV29-1 and TRBJ2-1, with D unresolved. Trimming shortened V by 3 bases and J by 3 bases, and 3 bases separated the two germline ends. The V gene's germline CDR1 is SQVTM and CDR2 ANQGSEA. CDR3 length: 11 amino acids. CDR3 sequence: CSVDSYNEQFF. CDR3 sequence (DNA): TGCAGCGTTGACAGCTACAATGAGCAGTTCTTC.